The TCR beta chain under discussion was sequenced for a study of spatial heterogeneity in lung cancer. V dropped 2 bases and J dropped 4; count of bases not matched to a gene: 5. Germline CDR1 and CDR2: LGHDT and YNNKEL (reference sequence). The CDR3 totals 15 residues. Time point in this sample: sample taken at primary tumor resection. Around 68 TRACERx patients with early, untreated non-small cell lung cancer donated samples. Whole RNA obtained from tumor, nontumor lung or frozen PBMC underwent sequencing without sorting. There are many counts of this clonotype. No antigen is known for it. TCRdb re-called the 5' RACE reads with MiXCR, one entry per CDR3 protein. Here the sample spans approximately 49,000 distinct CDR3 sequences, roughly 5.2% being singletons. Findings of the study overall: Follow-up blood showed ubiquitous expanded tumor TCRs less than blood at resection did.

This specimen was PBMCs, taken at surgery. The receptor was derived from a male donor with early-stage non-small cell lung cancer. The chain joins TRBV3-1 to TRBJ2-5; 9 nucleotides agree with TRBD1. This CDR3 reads CASSQIRQGGETQYF. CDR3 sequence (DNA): TGTGCCAGCAGCCAAATCCGACAGGGGGGAGAGACCCAGTACTTC.